This TCR beta chain appears in the sequencing data of a study of technical replicates of blood from several donors. TCRdb keeps only in-frame clones here, not all; method: immunoSEQ multiplex PCR. Here the sample spans approximately 17,000 clones, more than 75% being singletons. The germline gives CDR1 MDHEN, CDR2 SYDVKM. V was cut by 6 bases and J by 0 bases, with 6 bases left in between. The CDR3 extends over 12 amino acids. The sequence was obtained from a human donor in good health. The sequenced material came from PBMCs. The genes are TRBV28 and TRBJ2-7; D is ambiguous. Here the CDR3 reads CASRQASYEQYF. CDR3 DNA sequence: TGTGCCAGCAGGCAGGCCTCCTACGAGCAGTACTTC.